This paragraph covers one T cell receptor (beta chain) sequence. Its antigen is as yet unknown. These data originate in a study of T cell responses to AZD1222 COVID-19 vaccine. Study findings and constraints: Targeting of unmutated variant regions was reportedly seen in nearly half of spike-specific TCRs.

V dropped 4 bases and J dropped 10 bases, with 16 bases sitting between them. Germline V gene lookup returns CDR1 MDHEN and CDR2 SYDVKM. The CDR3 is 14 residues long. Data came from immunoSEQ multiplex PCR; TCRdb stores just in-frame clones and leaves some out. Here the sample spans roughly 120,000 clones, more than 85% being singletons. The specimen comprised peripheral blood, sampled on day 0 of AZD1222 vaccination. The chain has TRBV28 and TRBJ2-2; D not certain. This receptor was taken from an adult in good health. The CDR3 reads CASSWGLSSTELFF. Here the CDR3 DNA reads TGTGCCAGCAGTTGGGGTCTTTCCTCGACGGAGCTGTTTTTT.